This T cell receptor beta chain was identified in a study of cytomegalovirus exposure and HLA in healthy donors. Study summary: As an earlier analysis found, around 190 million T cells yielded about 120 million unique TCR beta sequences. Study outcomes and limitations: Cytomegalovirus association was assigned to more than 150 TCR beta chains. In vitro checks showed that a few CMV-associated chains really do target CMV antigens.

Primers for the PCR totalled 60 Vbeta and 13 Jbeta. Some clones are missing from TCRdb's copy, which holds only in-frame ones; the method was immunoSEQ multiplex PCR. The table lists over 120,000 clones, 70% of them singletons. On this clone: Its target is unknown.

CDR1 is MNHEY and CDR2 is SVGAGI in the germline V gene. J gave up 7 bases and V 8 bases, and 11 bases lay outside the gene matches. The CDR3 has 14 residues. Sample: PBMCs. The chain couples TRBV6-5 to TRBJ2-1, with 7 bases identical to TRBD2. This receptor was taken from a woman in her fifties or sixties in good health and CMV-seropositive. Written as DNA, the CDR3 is TGTGCCAGCGGAGGACCATGGGGAGGGAATGAGCAGTTCTTC. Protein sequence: CASGGPWGGNEQFF.